These 14 T cell receptor beta chains were all obtained from the same sample, sequenced in a study of regulatory T cells in long-lasting Graves disease. Time point given: persistent/refractory GD, antithyroid drugs over 5 years with positive TRAb. Isolated PBMC RNA provided the starting material for the TCR library. CDR3-region Arm-PCR and iRepertoire HTBI primers produced the TCR beta libraries. Each CDR3 protein is one row after TCRdb ran MiXCR on the multiplex PCR reads. Of approximately 350,000 distinct CDR3 sequences in the sample, roughly 25% were seen once. The sample consisted of peripheral blood mononuclear cells (PBMCs), taken when the disease was refractory, from a patient treated with antithyroid drugs. The origin of the receptors is a woman in her forties with Graves disease.

This clonotype was seen many times. The chain uses TRBV6-2 or TRBV6-3 and TRBJ1-1; no clear D gene. Germline CDR1 is MNHEY and CDR2 is SVGEGT. The V gene lost 6 bases and the J gene lost 1 base, with 6 bases spanning the gap. CDR3 length equals 12 residues. The CDR3 reads CASRDANTEAFF. The CDR3 DNA reads TGTGCCAGCAGAGACGCGAACACTGAAGCTTTCTTT.

This clonotype was seen only a few times. The chain carries TRBV7-9 and TRBJ2-3; D uncertain. The V end lost 4 bases, the J end lost 2 bases, and 7 bases lay between the germline ends. Germline assignment: CDR1 SEHNR and CDR2 FQNEAQ (reference sequence). There are 13 residues in the CDR3. For the CDR3, the DNA is TGTGCCAGCAGCTACGGAGACACAGATACGCAGTATTTT. Its translation: CASSYGDTDTQYF.

The chain is built from TRBV5-1 and TRBJ2-7; possibly TRBD2 for D (5 bases). CDR1 SGHRS and CDR2 YFSETQ come from the germline V gene. V was shortened by 5 bases and J by 7 bases, with 22 bases between the two germline ends. The CDR3 sequence is 15 residues long. CDR3 DNA: TGCGCCAGCAGTTACCGAGGAGGTCGGGAAGAAGAGCAGTACTTC. Amino acids: CASSYRGGREEEQYF.

This clonotype was detected many times. V usage is TRBV28 and J usage is TRBJ2-7, with unresolved D. This CDR3 has 13 amino acids. The V gene's germline CDR1 is MDHEN and CDR2 SYDVKM. V lost 3 bases and J lost 6, with 12 bases in between. This chain's CDR3 is CASSLSRAGEQYF. In DNA, the CDR3 is TGTGCCAGCAGTTTGTCCCGGGCTGGCGAGCAGTACTTC.

This clonotype appeared many times. The chain employs TRBV5-6 and TRBJ1-1; no clear D. From germline, CDR1 is SGHDT and CDR2 YYEEEE. The CDR3 consists of 13 residues. The V end was cut by 4 bases, the J end by 10 bases, with 17 bases between. The CDR3 here is CASSPGIHGRAFF. CDR3 DNA sequence: TGTGCCAGCAGCCCCGGAATCCACGGACGAGCTTTCTTT.

The chain recombines TRBV7-9 with TRBJ2-5; D ambiguous. Germline V CDR1 and CDR2: SEHNR, FQNEAQ (reference sequence). V lost 5 bases, J lost 0 bases, and 13 bases lay in between. The CDR3 covers 15 residues. CDR3 sequence (DNA): TGTGCCAGCAGCATCTGGCTATCATACCAAGAGACCCAGTACTTC. It codes for CASSIWLSYQETQYF.

The sample holds many counts of this clonotype. V and J are TRBV10-3 and TRBJ2-7; D might be TRBD1 (5 bases). The CDR3 has 14 residues. The V and J ends lost 5 bases and 0 bases respectively, with 11 bases between them. CDR1 is ENHRY and CDR2 is SYGVKD in the germline V gene. CDR3 residues: CAISKGESSYEQYF. The CDR3 bases are TGTGCCATCAGTAAAGGGGAAAGCTCCTACGAGCAGTACTTC.

This clonotype was observed at least ten times. This rearrangement joins TRBV7-3 to TRBJ2-2; unclear D gene. The CDR3 has 14 amino acids. Germline V gene sequence: CDR1 SGHTA, CDR2 FQGTGA. V shed 2 bases and J shed 4 bases, with 8 bases lying between them. The CDR3 sequence: CASSLPHLTGELFF. DNA of the CDR3: TGTGCCAGCAGCTTACCCCACCTCACCGGGGAGCTGTTTTTT.

This clonotype was recorded at least ten times. The chain combines TRBV11-2 with TRBJ1-6; perhaps TRBD1 as D (5 bases). This CDR3 comprises 15 residues. V lost 1 base and J lost 9, with 13 bases in between. Germline V gives CDR1 SGHAT, CDR2 FQNNGV. CDR3 bases: TGTGCCAGCAGCTTAGTGGGGCAGGGCACTTCACCCCTCCACTTT. Translation: CASSLVGQGTSPLHF.

The CDR3 loop is CSARRETDTQYF. The CDR3 DNA sequence: TGCAGTGCTAGAAGGGAAACAGATACGCAGTATTTT. The chain carries TRBV20-1 and TRBJ2-3; D not resolved. In germline, CDR1 is DFQATT, CDR2 SNEGSKA (reference sequence). There are 12 residues in the CDR3. The germline V and J ends were trimmed by 2 bases and 3 bases, with 6 bases remaining between them.

Ten or more counts support this clonotype. The genes are TRBV28 and TRBJ2-5, with a tentative D call TRBD2 (6 bases). This CDR3 has 13 amino acids. V lost 5 bases and J lost 3, with 10 bases in between. CDR1 is MDHEN, CDR2 SYDVKM, per germline. The CDR3 sequence is CASSVAGKETQYF. The CDR3 coding sequence is TGTGCCAGCAGTGTCGCGGGAAAAGAGACCCAGTACTTC.

In this sample, this clonotype turned up many times. This chain links TRBV12-3 or TRBV12-4 with TRBJ1-1; D is perhaps TRBD1 (6 bases). V was trimmed by 8 bases and J by 1 base, leaving 8 bases between them. The CDR3 extends over 12 amino acids. The CDR3 DNA follows: TGTGCCAGCGGGGGACAGAACACTGAAGCTTTCTTT. Amino acid sequence: CASGGQNTEAFF.

This clonotype was observed many times. The rearrangement links TRBV2 to TRBJ2-5; 14 nucleotides align to TRBD2. Trimming cost V 7 bases and J 4 bases; bases outside gene matches: 8. The germline gives CDR1 SNHLY, CDR2 FYNNEI. This CDR3 region has 16 residues. The CDR3 DNA reads TGTGCCAGCACTCCGGGACTAGCGGGAGATGGAGAGACCCAGTACTTC. Amino acid sequence: CASTPGLAGDGETQYF.

The V gene is TRBV4-2, the J gene TRBJ1-2, with D possibly being TRBD1 (5 bases). CDR3 size: 12 residues. V lost 0 bases and J lost 9, with 8 bases in between. The germline V gene has CDR1 LGHNA and CDR2 YNFKEQ. As DNA, the CDR3 is TGTGCCAGCAGCCAAGATCAGGGAAGCTACACCTTC. Translated, it gives CASSQDQGSYTF.